This T cell receptor (beta chain) originates from a study of shared clonotypes between healthy human individuals. V lost 5 bases, J lost 0 bases, and 8 bases lay in between. Germline-derived CDR1 and CDR2 are WNHNN and SYGVQD (reference sequence). This CDR3 is 13 amino acids long. The method was immunoSEQ multiplex PCR; TCRdb's version includes in-frame clones alone and lacks a portion of them. The sample lists over a million clones, around 98% occurring once. V and J are TRBV10-1 and TRBJ2-7; weak D call: TRBD2 (5 bases). The clonotype originates from a man aged 30 to 45 in good health. The sequencing input was naive CD4+ T cells sorted from blood. The subset here: CD45RA+ positively selected. CDR3 in DNA: TGCGCCAGCAGTTACAGCGGCTCCTACGAGCAGTACTTC. Protein sequence: CASSYSGSYEQYF.